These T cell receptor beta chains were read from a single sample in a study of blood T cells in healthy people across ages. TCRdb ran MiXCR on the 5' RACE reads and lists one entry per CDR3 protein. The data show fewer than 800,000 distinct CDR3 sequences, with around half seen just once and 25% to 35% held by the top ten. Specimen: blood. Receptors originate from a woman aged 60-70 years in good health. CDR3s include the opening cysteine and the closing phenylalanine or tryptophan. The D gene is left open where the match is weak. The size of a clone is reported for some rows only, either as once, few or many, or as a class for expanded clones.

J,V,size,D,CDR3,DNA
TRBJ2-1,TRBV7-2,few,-,CASNVRGEQFF,TGTGCCAGCAACGTTAGAGGGGAGCAGTTCTTC
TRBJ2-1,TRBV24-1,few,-,CATSGAAYNEQFF,TGTGCCACCAGCGGGGCAGCCTACAATGAGCAGTTCTTC
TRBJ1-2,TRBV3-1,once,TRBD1,CASSPLSQGGPGGYTF,TGTGCCAGCAGCCCCCTCTCACAGGGGGGCCCGGGAGGCTACACCTTC
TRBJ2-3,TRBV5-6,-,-,CASSLEAGQRTDTQYF,TGTGCCAGCAGCTTGGAAGCCGGACAGCGCACAGATACGCAGTATTTT
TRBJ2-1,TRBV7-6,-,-,CASSLVMNNEQFF,TGTGCCAGCAGCTTAGTGATGAACAATGAGCAGTTCTTC
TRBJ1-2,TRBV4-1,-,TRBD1,CASRTGTGAGYTF,TGCGCCAGCCGTACCGGGACAGGGGCTGGCTACACCTTC
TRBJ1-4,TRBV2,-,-,CASSVGGMTNEKLFF,TGTGCCAGCAGTGTAGGAGGCATGACTAATGAAAAACTGTTTTTT
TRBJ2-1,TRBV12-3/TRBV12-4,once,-,CASSLSFGLAYDNEQFF,TGTGCCAGCAGTTTAAGTTTTGGGCTAGCGTACGACAATGAGCAGTTCTTC
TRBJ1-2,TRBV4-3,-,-,CASSQDVRASGYGYTF,TGCGCCAGCAGCCAAGATGTAAGGGCCAGTGGCTATGGCTACACCTTC
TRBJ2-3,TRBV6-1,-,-,CASLSGLMTTDTQYF,TGTGCCAGCTTGAGCGGGTTGATGACAACAGATACGCAGTATTTT
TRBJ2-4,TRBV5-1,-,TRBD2,CASSPGGGGHIQYF,TGCGCCAGCAGCCCGGGGGGAGGTGGACACATTCAGTACTTC
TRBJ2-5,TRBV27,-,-,CASTRVLGNEQYF,TGTGCCAGCACCCGAGTACTGGGCAATGAGCAGTACTTC
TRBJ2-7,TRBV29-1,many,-,CSVEGGSFYEQYF,TGCAGCGTTGAAGGTGGAAGCTTCTACGAGCAGTACTTC
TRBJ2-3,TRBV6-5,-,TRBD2,CASSYSGTSGVKSSTDTQYF,TGTGCCAGCAGTTACTCCGGGACTAGCGGAGTAAAATCTAGCACAGATACGCAGTATTTT
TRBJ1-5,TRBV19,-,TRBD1,CASTYWGQSNQPQHF,TGTGCCAGTACCTATTGGGGACAGAGCAATCAGCCCCAGCATTTT
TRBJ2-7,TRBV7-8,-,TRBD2,CASSFLAGQAGNYEQYF,TGTGCCAGCAGCTTCCTAGCGGGCCAAGCGGGCAACTACGAGCAGTACTTC
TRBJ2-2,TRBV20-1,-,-,CSARDGTLSNGELFF,TGCAGTGCTAGAGACGGGACCCTCTCCAACGGGGAGCTGTTTTTT
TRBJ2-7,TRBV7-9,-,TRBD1,CASSRGQEYEQYF,TGTGCCAGCAGTAGAGGACAGGAATACGAGCAGTACTTC
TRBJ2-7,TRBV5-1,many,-,CASSLDPYNEQYF,TGCGCCAGCAGCTTGGACCCCTACAATGAGCAGTACTTC
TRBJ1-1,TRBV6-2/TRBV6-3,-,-,CASMKGAAEAFF,TGTGCCAGCATGAAAGGGGCAGCAGAAGCTTTCTTT
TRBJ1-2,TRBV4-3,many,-,CASSQGGGNYGYTF,TGTGCCAGCAGCCAAGGAGGCGGAAACTATGGCTACACCTTC
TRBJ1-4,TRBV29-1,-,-,CSVKGGGEKLFF,TGCAGCGTGAAGGGAGGTGGTGAAAAACTGTTTTTT